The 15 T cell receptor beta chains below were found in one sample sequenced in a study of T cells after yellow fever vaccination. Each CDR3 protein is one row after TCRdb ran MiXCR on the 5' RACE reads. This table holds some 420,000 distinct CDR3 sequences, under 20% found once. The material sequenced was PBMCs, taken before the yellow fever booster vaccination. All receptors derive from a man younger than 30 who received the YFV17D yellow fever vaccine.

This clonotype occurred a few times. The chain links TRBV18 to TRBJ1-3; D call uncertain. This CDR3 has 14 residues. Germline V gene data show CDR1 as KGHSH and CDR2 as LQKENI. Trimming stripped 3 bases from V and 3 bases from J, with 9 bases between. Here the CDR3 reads CASSPRENGNTIYF. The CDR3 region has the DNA TGTGCCAGCTCACCCCGGGAGAATGGAAACACCATATATTTT.

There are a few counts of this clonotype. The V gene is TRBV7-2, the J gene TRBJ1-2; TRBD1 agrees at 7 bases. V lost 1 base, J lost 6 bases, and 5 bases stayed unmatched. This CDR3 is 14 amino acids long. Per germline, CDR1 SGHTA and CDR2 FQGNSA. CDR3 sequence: CASSLVGGGDGYTF. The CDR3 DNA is TGTGCCAGCAGCTTAGTCGGAGGGGGCGATGGCTACACCTTC. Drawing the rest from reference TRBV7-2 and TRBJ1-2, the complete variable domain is GAGVSQSPSNKVTEKGKDVELRCDPISGHTALYWYRQSLGQGLEFLIYFQGNSAPDKSGLPSDRFSAERTGGSVSTLTIQRTQQEDSAVYLCASSLVGGGDGYTFGSGTRLTVV.

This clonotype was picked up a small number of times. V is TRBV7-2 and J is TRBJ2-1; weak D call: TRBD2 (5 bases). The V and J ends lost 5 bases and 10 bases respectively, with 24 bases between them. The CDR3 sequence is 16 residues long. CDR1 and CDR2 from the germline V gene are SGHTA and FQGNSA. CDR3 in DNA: TGTGCCAGCAGCCCCCAAGCGGTGCCACCGGAAGGAGAGCAGTTCTTC. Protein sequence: CASSPQAVPPEGEQFF.

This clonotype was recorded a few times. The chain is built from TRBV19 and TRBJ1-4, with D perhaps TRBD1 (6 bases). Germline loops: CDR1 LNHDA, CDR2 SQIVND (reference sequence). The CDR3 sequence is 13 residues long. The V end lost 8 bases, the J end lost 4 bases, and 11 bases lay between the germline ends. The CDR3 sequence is CASADSRNEKLFF. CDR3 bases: TGTGCCAGTGCGGACAGCCGTAATGAAAAACTGTTTTTT.

CDR3 amino acids: CSANTDRDNTEAFF. In DNA, the CDR3 is TGCAGTGCTAATACAGACAGGGACAACACTGAAGCTTTCTTT. The gene calls are TRBV20-1 and TRBJ1-1; TRBD1 matches at 7 bases. This CDR3 spans 14 amino acids. Trimming removed 4 bases from V and 2 bases from J; junction bases left unmatched: 7. In germline, CDR1 is DFQATT, CDR2 SNEGSKA (reference sequence).

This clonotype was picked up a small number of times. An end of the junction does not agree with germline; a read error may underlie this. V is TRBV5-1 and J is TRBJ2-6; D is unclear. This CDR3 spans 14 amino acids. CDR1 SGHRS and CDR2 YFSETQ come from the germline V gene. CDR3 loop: CASSLDAGANVLTF. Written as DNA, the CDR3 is TGCGCCAGCAGTTTGGACGCGGGGGCCAACGTCCTGACTTTC. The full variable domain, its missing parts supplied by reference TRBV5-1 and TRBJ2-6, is KAGVTQTPRYLIKTRGQQVTLSCSPISGHRSVSWYQQTPGQGLQFLFEYFSETQRNKGNFPGRFSGRQFSNSRSEMNVSTLELGDSALYLCASSLDAGANVLTFGAGSRLTVL.

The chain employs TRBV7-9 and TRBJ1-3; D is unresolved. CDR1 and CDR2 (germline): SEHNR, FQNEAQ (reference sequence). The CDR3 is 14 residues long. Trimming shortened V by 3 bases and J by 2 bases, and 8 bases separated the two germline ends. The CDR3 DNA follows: TGTGCCAGCAGCTTCCCGACGGCTGGAAACACCATATATTTT. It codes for CASSFPTAGNTIYF. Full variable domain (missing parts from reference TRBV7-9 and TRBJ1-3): DTGVSQNPRHKITKRGQNVTFRCDPISEHNRLYWYRQTLGQGPEFLTYFQNEAQLEKSRLLSDRFSAERPKGSFSTLEIQRTEQGDSAMYLCASSFPTAGNTIYFGEGSWLTVV.

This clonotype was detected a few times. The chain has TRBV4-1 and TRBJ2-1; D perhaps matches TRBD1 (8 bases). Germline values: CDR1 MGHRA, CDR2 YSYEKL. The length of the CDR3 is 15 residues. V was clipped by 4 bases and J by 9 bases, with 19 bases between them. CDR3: CASSRGQGGLGEQFF. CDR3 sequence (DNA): TGCGCCAGCAGCCGAGGACAGGGAGGGTTGGGTGAGCAGTTCTTC.

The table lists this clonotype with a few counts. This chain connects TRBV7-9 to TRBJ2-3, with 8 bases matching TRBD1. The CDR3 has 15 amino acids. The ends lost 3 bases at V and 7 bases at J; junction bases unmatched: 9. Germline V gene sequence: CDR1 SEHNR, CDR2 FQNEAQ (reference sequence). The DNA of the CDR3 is TGTGCCAGCAGCTTCGCCGGGACAGGAGTAAATACGCAGTATTTT. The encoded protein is CASSFAGTGVNTQYF.

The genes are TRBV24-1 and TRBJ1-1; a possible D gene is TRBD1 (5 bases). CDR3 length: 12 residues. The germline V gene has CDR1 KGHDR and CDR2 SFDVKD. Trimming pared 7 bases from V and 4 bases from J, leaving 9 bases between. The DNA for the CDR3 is TGTGCCACCAGGGGGGGGGGCACTGAAGCTTTCTTT. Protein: CATRGGGTEAFF.

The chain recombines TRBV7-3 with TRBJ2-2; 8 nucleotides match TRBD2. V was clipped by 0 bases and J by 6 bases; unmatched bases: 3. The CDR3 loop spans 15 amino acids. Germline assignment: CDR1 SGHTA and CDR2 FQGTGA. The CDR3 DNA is TGTGCCAGCAGCTTAACTAGCGGGGCCGCCGGGGAGCTGTTTTTT. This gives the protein CASSLTSGAAGELFF.

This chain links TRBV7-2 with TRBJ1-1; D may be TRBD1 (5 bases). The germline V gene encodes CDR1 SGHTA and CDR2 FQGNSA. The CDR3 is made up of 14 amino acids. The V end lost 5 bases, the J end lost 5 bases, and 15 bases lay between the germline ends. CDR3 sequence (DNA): TGTGCCAGCAGCGTAACAGGTTTGGGGACTGAAGCTTTCTTT. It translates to CASSVTGLGTEAFF.

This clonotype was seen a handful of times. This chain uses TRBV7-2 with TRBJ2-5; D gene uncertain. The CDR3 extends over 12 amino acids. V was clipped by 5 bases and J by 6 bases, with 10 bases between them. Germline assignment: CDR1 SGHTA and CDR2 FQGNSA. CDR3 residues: CASSPTVQTQYF. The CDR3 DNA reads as TGTGCCAGCAGCCCTACGGTCCAGACCCAGTACTTC.

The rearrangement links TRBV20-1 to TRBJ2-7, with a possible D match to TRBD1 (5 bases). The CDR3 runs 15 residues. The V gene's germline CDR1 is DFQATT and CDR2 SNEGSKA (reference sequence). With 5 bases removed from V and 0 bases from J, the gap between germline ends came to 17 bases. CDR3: CSAPQVDSSSYEQYF. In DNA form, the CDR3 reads TGCAGTGCTCCCCAAGTAGACAGCAGCTCCTACGAGCAGTACTTC.

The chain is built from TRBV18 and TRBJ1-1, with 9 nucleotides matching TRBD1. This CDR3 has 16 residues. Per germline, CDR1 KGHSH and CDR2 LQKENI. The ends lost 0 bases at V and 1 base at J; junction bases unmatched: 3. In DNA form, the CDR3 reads TGTGCCAGCTCACCACCGTCGGGACAGGGGAACACTGAAGCTTTCTTT. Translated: CASSPPSGQGNTEAFF.